This is a list of T cell receptor beta chains from one sample in a study of early T cells in non-severe SARS-CoV-2 infection. TCRdb re-analysed the 5' RACE reads in MiXCR, keeping a single row per CDR3 protein. Counted here are under 90,000 distinct CDR3 sequences, approximately 15% occurring once; the ten biggest clones make up 6.1%. The material sequenced was whole blood. The receptors shown here come from an adult who was a healthcare worker with PCR-confirmed SARS-CoV-2 infection or an uninfected control (not recorded which). The CDR3 runs from the conserved cysteine through the conserved F or W. A D gene is named only where the DNA matches it firmly. Rows may omit the clone size; those that give it use once, few, many or a size class.

TRBJ2-5,NA,TRBV19,NA,TGTGCCAGTATGGGCAGTCTCCAAGAGACCCAGTACTTC,CASMGSLQETQYF
TRBJ1-5,NA,TRBV7-3,many,TGTGCCAGCAGCCGCCAAAATAATCAGCCCCAGCATTTT,CASSRQNNQPQHF
TRBJ2-2,NA,TRBV29-1,many,TGCAGCGCAGATAACGCGAACACCGGGGAGCTGTTTTTT,CSADNANTGELFF
TRBJ2-7,NA,TRBV28,NA,TGTGCCAGCCTAGGACGGAGCTCCTACGAGCAGTACTTC,CASLGRSSYEQYF
TRBJ1-6,NA,TRBV3-1,few,TGTGCCAGCAGCCAAGGAGCAGGGCGGTTTAATTCACCCCTCCACTTT,CASSQGAGRFNSPLHF
TRBJ2-3,TRBD2,TRBV5-1,NA,TGCGCCAGCAGCTTGGCGGGGGGTAGCACAGATACGCAGTATTTT,CASSLAGGSTDTQYF
TRBJ1-2,NA,TRBV5-1,NA,TGCGCCAGCAGTCTGCGGCAGGGTCGCTACACCTTC,CASSLRQGRYTF
TRBJ2-2,TRBD1,TRBV7-6,few,TGTGCCAGCAGCTTAGGCCCGAGACAGGGGAACACCGGGGAGCTGTTTTTT,CASSLGPRQGNTGELFF
TRBJ2-4,NA,TRBV28,few,TGTGCCAGCAGCCCCCTTTTGACGGGCAAAAACATTCAGTACTTC,CASSPLLTGKNIQYF
TRBJ2-2,NA,TRBV7-2,NA,TGTGCCAGCAGCCCGCCGGGCAACGGGGAGCTGTTTTTT,CASSPPGNGELFF
TRBJ2-6,TRBD1,TRBV29-1,many,TGCAGCGTTGAAGAAGGACAGGGGGCTTTAACTGGGGCCAACGTCCTGACTTTC,CSVEEGQGALTGANVLTF
TRBJ1-1,NA,TRBV4-3,NA,TGCGCCAGCAGCCCAAAATTATCCTACACTGAAGCTTTCTTT,CASSPKLSYTEAFF
TRBJ1-1,NA,TRBV12-3/TRBV12-4,NA,TGTGCCAGCAGTTTAGCTATGAACACTGAAGCTTTCTTT,CASSLAMNTEAFF
TRBJ1-1,NA,TRBV4-2,few,TGTGCCAGCAGCCACGTTACCCGGCTTCAGGCTGAAGCTTTCTTT,CASSHVTRLQAEAFF
TRBJ2-7,TRBD1,TRBV7-3,few,TGTGCCAGCAGCTTAAGTTGGGGGACAGTTCACGAGCAGTACTTC,CASSLSWGTVHEQYF
TRBJ2-1,TRBD2,TRBV7-8,many,TGTGCCAGCAGCACTACTAGCGGGGGGGATTACAATGAGCAGTTCTTC,CASSTTSGGDYNEQFF
TRBJ2-7,NA,TRBV7-9,NA,TGTGCCAGCAGCTTAGCTTTGGGGTACGAGCAGTACTTC,CASSLALGYEQYF
TRBJ2-5,NA,TRBV7-3,NA,TGTGCCAGCAGCTCCAACCGGGCGGAGACCCAGTACTTC,CASSSNRAETQYF
TRBJ2-3,NA,TRBV10-3,many,TGTGCCATCAGTGGGGCTAGCGCTCGCACAGATACGCAGTATTTT,CAISGASARTDTQYF
TRBJ2-2,NA,TRBV28,many,TGTGCCAGCAGTCCACCCGCGATCGGTAACACCGGGGAGCTGTTTTTT,CASSPPAIGNTGELFF
TRBJ1-6,TRBD1,TRBV12-3/TRBV12-4,NA,TGTGCCAGCAGTTTAGGGACAGGGGATAATTCACCCCTCCACTTT,CASSLGTGDNSPLHF
TRBJ1-2,NA,TRBV27,NA,TGTGCCAGCAGTCTTAGGGCAGGGGCCTTCCTCTATGGCTACACCTTC,CASSLRAGAFLYGYTF
TRBJ2-2,NA,TRBV4-3,NA,TGCGCCAGCAGCCAAGATCTTGGGGGGAACACCGGGGAGCTGTTTTTT,CASSQDLGGNTGELFF
TRBJ2-3,NA,TRBV11-2,many,TGTGCCAGCAGCCCCCTCTGGGGGGGGGCCGCAGATACGCAGTATTTT,CASSPLWGGAADTQYF
TRBJ2-3,NA,TRBV7-9,few,TGTGCCAGCAGCTTACAGCGGGGCACAGATACGCAGTATTTT,CASSLQRGTDTQYF
TRBJ2-2,TRBD1,TRBV9,few,TGTGCCAGCAGCGTATCACAGGGGTTTGCCGGGGAGCTGTTTTTT,CASSVSQGFAGELFF
TRBJ1-1,TRBD1,TRBV10-3,NA,TGTGCCATCAGTGCGGACAGGGCGGACACTGAAGCTTTCTTT,CAISADRADTEAFF
TRBJ2-5,NA,TRBV2,NA,TGTGCCAGCAGCCCTAGCGTTGAGACCCAGTACTTC,CASSPSVETQYF
TRBJ2-1,NA,TRBV27,few,TGTGCCAGCAGTTTATCCCGGAACAATGAGCAGTTCTTC,CASSLSRNNEQFF
TRBJ1-1,TRBD1,TRBV11-2,few,TGTGCCAGCAGCTTTCCGGCAGGGGGTATGAACACTGAAGTTTTCTTT,CASSFPAGGMNTEVFF
TRBJ2-2,NA,TRBV6-5,few,TGTGCCAGCTCGCGGGGAAACACCGGGGAGCTGTTTTTT,CASSRGNTGELFF
TRBJ2-7,NA,TRBV11-2,few,TGTGCCAGCAGCTTAGAACAAAACGGGTTTTGGGAGCAGTACTTC,CASSLEQNGFWEQYF